This paragraph reports one TCR beta chain. With V trimmed by 10 bases and J by 3 bases, 3 bases remained unmatched. The CDR3 is made up of 13 amino acids. The germline V gene encodes CDR1 LGHNA and CDR2 YSLEER. These data belong to a study of control samples from healthy donors and cancer patients. Clones were read by immunoSEQ multiplex PCR, and TCRdb kept only the in-frame ones, dropping some. The sample contains some 410,000 clones, roughly 90% of which appear only once. The chain links TRBV4-3 to TRBJ2-2; 9 bases line up with TRBD1. This sequence originates from a man aged 35 to 55 with head and neck cancer. Sequenced material: PBMCs. The CDR3 DNA is TGCGCCAAAGGACAGGGGTACACCGGGGAGCTGTTTTTT. It translates to CAKGQGYTGELFF.